The 2 T cell receptor beta chains listed next were all sequenced from one sample in a study of post-analysis software for immune sequencing data. Findings and limits, study-wide: With TRBV5-6, TRBV5-1 and TRBV20-1 included, about five TRBV segments were more frequent in patients than in controls.

Sequencing libraries made from TCR beta cDNA carried unique molecular identifiers. TCRdb ran MiXCR on the PCR reads and lists one entry per CDR3 protein. The table has 700,000 to 900,000 distinct CDR3 sequences, more than 45% seen once. Antigens for these TCRs are unknown. Input material: blood. All receptors derive from a girl aged 10 to 17 with multiple sclerosis.

This clonotype was counted once. V gene TRBV5-1 combines with J gene TRBJ2-7, with a possible D match to TRBD1 (5 bases). With 0 bases removed from V and 2 bases from J, the gap between germline ends came to 9 bases. Germline CDR1 SGHRS, CDR2 YFSETQ. This CDR3 is 14 amino acids long. The DNA of the CDR3 is TGCGCCAGCAGCTTGGAAGGGGTGGCCTACGAGCAGTACTTC. Encoded protein: CASSLEGVAYEQYF.

V is TRBV24-1 and J is TRBJ2-1; D could derive from TRBD1 or TRBD2 (6 bases each). Germline loops: CDR1 KGHDR, CDR2 SFDVKD. The germline V and J ends were trimmed by 2 bases and 8 bases, with 30 bases remaining between them. The CDR3 length is 20 residues. The CDR3 DNA is TGTGCCACCAGTGATTCCTCGCTTTGGGGGGCCGGGACCGCCTTACATGAGCAGTTCTTC. This translates into CATSDSSLWGAGTALHEQFF.